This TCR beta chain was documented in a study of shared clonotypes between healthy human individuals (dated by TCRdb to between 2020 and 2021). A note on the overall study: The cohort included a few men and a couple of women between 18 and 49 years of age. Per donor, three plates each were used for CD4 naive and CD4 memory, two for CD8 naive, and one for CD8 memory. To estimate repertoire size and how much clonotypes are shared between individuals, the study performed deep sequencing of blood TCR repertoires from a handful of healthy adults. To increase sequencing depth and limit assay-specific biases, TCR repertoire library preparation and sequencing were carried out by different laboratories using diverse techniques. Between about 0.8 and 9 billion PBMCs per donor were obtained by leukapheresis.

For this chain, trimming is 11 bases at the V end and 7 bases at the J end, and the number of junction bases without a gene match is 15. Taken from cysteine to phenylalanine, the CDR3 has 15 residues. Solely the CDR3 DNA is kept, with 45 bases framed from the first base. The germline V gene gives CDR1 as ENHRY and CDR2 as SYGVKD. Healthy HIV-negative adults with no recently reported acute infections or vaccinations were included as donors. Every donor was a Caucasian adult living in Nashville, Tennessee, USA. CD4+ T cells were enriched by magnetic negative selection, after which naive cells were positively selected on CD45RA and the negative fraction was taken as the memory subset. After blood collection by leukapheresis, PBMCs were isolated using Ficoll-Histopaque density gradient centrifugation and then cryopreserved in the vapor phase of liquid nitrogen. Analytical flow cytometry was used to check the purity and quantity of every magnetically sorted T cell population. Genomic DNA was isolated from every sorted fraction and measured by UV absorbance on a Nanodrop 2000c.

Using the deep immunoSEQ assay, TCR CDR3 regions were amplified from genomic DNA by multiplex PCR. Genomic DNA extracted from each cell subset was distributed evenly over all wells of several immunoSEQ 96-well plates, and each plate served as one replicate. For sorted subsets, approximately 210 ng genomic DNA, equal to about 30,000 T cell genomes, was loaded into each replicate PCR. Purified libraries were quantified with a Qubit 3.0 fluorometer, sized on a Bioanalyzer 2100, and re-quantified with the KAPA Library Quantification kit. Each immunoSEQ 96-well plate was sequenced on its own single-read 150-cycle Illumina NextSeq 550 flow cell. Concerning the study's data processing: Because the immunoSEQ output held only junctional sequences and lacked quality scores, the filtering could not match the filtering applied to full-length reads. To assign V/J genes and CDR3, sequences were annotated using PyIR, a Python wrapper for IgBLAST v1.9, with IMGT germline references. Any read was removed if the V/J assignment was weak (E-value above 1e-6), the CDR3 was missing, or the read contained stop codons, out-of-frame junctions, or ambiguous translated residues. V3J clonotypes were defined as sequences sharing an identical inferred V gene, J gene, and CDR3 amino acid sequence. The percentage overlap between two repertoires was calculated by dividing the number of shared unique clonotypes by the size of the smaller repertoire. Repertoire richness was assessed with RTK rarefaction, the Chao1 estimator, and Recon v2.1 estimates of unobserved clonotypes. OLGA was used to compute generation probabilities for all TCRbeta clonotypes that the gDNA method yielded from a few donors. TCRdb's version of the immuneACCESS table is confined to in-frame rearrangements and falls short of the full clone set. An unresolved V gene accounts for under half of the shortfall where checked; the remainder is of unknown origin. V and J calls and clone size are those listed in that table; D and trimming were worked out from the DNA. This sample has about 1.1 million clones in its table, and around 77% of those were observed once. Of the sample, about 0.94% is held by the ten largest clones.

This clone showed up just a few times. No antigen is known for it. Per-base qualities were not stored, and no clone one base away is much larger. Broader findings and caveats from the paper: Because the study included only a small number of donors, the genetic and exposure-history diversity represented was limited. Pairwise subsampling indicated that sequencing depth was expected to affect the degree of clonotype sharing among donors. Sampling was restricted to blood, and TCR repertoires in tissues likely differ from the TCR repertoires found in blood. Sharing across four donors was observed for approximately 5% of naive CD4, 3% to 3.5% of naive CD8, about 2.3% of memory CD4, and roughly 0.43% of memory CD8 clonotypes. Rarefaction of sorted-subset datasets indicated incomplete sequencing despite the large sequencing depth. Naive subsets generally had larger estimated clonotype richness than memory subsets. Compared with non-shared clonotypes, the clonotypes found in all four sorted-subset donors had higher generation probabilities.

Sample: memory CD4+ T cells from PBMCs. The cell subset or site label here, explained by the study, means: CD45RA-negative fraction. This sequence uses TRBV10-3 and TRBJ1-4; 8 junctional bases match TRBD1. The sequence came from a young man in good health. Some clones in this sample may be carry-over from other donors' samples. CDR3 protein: CAAAKDGTGVEKLFF. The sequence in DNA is TGTGCCGCAGCGAAAGACGGGACAGGAGTTGAAAAACTGTTTTTT.